Listed here are 13 T cell receptor beta chains from one sample, sequenced in a study of shared clonotypes between healthy human individuals. Only in-frame clones appear in the TCRdb table, and some are missing; sequencing was by immunoSEQ multiplex PCR. The sample lists more than 450,000 clones, around 74% occurring once. The source material was PBMCs. These receptor sequences come from a woman aged 40 to 49 in good health. Some clones in this sample may be carry-over from other donors' samples.

J is TRBJ2-2 and V is TRBV27, with 10 nucleotides matching TRBD2. Per germline, CDR1 MNHEY and CDR2 SMNVEV (reference sequence). Losses at the gene ends were 7 bases for V and 6 bases for J; bases not matched to a gene: 8. The CDR3 extends over 15 amino acids. The CDR3 DNA follows: TGTGCCAGCACGCGAGCTAGCGGGAGTCCCGGGGAGCTGTTTTTT. Translating it yields CASTRASGSPGELFF.

The rearrangement links TRBV7-9 to TRBJ2-6; 8 bases are shared with TRBD2. This CDR3 has 18 amino acids. From germline, CDR1 is SEHNR and CDR2 FQNEAQ (reference sequence). The V and J ends lost 5 bases and 2 bases, in that order; junction bases with no gene match: 11. The CDR3 nucleotides read TGTGCCAGCAGCCTCTGGCGGGAGGCCCGTACTGGGGCCAACGTCCTGACTTTC. This sequence encodes CASSLWREARTGANVLTF.

This chain uses TRBV5-1 with TRBJ1-2; 9 positions agree with TRBD1. V lost 0 bases to trimming and J lost 5 bases; unmatched junction nucleotides: 5. Germline-derived CDR1 and CDR2 are SGHRS and YFSETQ. The CDR3 is 15 amino acids. In DNA form, the CDR3 reads TGCGCCAGCAGCTTGGACCCGGGACAGGGTTATGGCTACACCTTC. This translates into CASSLDPGQGYGYTF.

The CDR3 here is CASSLEQGDEQFF. CDR3 sequence (DNA): TGCGCCAGCAGCTTGGAACAGGGCGATGAGCAGTTCTTC. This sequence joins TRBV5-1 and TRBJ2-1; D may be TRBD1 (6 bases). CDR1 SGHRS and CDR2 YFSETQ come from the germline V gene. This CDR3 spans 13 amino acids. V was shortened by 0 bases and J by 8 bases, with 9 bases between the two germline ends.

The V call is TRBV2, the J call TRBJ2-6, with D possibly matching TRBD2 (6 bases). The CDR3 contains 16 residues. Trimming removed 7 bases at V and 0 bases at J, with 13 bases between. CDR1 is SNHLY and CDR2 is FYNNEI in the germline V gene. Here the CDR3 reads CASTPLGGSGANVLTF. DNA for the CDR3: TGTGCCAGCACCCCCCTCGGGGGCTCTGGGGCCAACGTCCTGACTTTC.

J is TRBJ2-1 and V is TRBV7-9; 12 nucleotides match TRBD2. Germline loops: CDR1 SEHNR, CDR2 FQNEAQ (reference sequence). The V gene end was trimmed by 10 bases and the J gene end by 8 bases; junction bases not matched to a gene: 12. This CDR3 is built from 15 residues. The CDR3 sequence: CATPSLRLAGDEQFF. CDR3 nucleotides: TGTGCCACCCCATCCTTGCGACTAGCGGGAGATGAGCAGTTCTTC.

The chain is built from TRBV23-1 and TRBJ2-4; D is undetermined. TRBV23-1 is an ORF, and what it does is uncertain. The CDR3 runs 16 residues. Trimming took off 4 bases at V and 1 base at J, with 14 bases between the two ends. The CDR3 DNA reads TGCGCCAGCAGTCCTATGATCAGAGAGGCCAAAAACATTCAGTACTTC. Residues: CASSPMIREAKNIQYF.

CDR3 sequence reads: CASSPPEGTGELFF. In DNA, the CDR3 is TGTGCCAGCTCACCACCGGAAGGGACCGGGGAGCTGTTTTTT. The rearrangement uses TRBV18 and TRBJ2-2; D not certain. Trimming took off 0 bases at V and 5 bases at J, with 7 bases between the two ends. CDR1 KGHSH and CDR2 LQKENI come from the germline V gene. The length of the CDR3 is 14 residues.

With respect to this clone: The sample has other DNA sequences that encode this CDR3 too. V and J are TRBV7-2 and TRBJ2-1; no firm D call. Germline CDR1 reads SGHTA; CDR2 reads FQGNSA. The CDR3 runs 13 residues. V was clipped by 5 bases and J by 0 bases, with 5 bases between them. The CDR3: CASSPGSYNEQFF. The CDR3 DNA follows: TGTGCCAGCAGCCCCGGCTCCTACAATGAGCAGTTCTTC.

This rearrangement joins TRBV5-6 to TRBJ1-5, with a weak D call TRBD1 (5 bases). This CDR3 spans 15 amino acids. Germline CDR1 and CDR2: SGHDT and YYEEEE. V lost 2 bases and J 6 bases, leaving 15 bases between the germline ends. The CDR3 region is CASSFGGYEIQPQHF. The CDR3 DNA reads TGTGCCAGCAGCTTCGGGGGATATGAGATTCAGCCCCAGCATTTT.

Turning to this clone: Other DNA sequences from this sample encode an identical CDR3 as well. This chain uses TRBV18 with TRBJ2-1, with 10 bases lining up with TRBD2. CDR3 length: 16 amino acids. The germline gives CDR1 KGHSH, CDR2 LQKENI. V lost 0 bases, J lost 4 bases, and 3 bases stayed unmatched. The CDR3 bases are TGTGCCAGCTCACCACCCGGACTAGCGGCTTACAATGAGCAGTTCTTC. Its translation is CASSPPGLAAYNEQFF.

This rearrangement joins TRBV4-1 to TRBJ2-7, with TRBD1 matching over 8 bases. V shed 1 base, J shed 3 bases, and the junction held 5 bases outside the gene matches. The V gene's germline CDR1 is MGHRA and CDR2 YSYEKL. CDR3 length equals 15 residues. DNA of the CDR3: TGCGCCAGCAGCCAAGTCTGGACAGGGTACTACGAGCAGTACTTC. As protein: CASSQVWTGYYEQYF.

The V gene is TRBV29-1, the J gene TRBJ2-3; 7 bases map to TRBD1. The germline gives CDR1 SQVTM, CDR2 ANQGSEA. The V and J ends lost 6 bases and 2 bases, in that order; junction bases with no gene match: 5. CDR3 length equals 13 residues. In DNA, the CDR3 is TGCAGCGTGTTGGGACAGCTCACAGATACGCAGTATTTT. Its translation: CSVLGQLTDTQYF.